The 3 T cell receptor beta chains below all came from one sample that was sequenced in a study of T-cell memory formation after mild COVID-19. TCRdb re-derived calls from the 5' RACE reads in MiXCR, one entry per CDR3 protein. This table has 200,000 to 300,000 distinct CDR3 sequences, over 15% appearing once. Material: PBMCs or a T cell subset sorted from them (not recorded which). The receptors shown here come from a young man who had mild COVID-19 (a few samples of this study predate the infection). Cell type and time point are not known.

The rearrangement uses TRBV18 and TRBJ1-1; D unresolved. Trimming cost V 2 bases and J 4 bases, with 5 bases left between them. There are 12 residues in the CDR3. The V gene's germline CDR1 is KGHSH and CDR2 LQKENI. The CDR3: CASSPGSTEAFF. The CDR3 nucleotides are TGTGCCAGCTCACCAGGCAGCACTGAAGCTTTCTTT.

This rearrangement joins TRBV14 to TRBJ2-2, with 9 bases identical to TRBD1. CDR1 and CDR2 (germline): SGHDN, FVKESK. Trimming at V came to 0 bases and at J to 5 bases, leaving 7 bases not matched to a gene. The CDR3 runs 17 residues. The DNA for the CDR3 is TGTGCCAGCAGCCAAGACGCATGGACAGGGGATACCGGGGAGCTGTTTTTT. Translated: CASSQDAWTGDTGELFF.

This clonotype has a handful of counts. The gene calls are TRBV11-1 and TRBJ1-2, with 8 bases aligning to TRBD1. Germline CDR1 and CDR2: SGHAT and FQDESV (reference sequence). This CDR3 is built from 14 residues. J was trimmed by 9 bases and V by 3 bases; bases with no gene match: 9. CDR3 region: CASSLGQASNSYTF. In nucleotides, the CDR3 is TGTGCCAGCAGCTTGGGACAGGCCTCGAATAGCTACACCTTC.